This T cell receptor (beta chain) was obtained from a study of CD8 T cells in ankylosing spondylitis. Study outcomes and limitations: A TCR beta motif made of eight highly homologous variants seemed typical of ankylosing spondylitis blood. Clones linked with disease were CD8+ and fairly uncommon in the peripheral blood. Earlier work had already found some motif variants in reactive arthritis synovial fluid and blood.

It was by quantitative 5'-RACE with molecular barcodes that TCR beta libraries were made. From the 5' RACE reads, TCRdb called clonotypes with MiXCR, one entry per CDR3 protein. The sample holds 750,000 to 850,000 distinct CDR3 sequences, roughly 12% seen once. The CDR3 is 20 residues long. With 4 bases clipped from V and 4 bases from J, the junction kept 22 bases outside the gene matches. Germline V lookup: CDR1 SGHRS, CDR2 YFSETQ. Concerning this clonotype itself: Its antigen is not identified.

The specimen was blood, either unsorted or a sorted T cell fraction (not recorded which). This TCR was recovered from a male donor with ankylosing spondylitis. This sequence joins TRBV5-1 and TRBJ1-2, with 10 bases aligning to TRBD1. DNA of the CDR3: TGCGCCAGCAGCCCGGGGACAGGGGCCGCCCGTTTAATTACCCTCTATGGCTACACCTTC. This gives the protein CASSPGTGAARLITLYGYTF.